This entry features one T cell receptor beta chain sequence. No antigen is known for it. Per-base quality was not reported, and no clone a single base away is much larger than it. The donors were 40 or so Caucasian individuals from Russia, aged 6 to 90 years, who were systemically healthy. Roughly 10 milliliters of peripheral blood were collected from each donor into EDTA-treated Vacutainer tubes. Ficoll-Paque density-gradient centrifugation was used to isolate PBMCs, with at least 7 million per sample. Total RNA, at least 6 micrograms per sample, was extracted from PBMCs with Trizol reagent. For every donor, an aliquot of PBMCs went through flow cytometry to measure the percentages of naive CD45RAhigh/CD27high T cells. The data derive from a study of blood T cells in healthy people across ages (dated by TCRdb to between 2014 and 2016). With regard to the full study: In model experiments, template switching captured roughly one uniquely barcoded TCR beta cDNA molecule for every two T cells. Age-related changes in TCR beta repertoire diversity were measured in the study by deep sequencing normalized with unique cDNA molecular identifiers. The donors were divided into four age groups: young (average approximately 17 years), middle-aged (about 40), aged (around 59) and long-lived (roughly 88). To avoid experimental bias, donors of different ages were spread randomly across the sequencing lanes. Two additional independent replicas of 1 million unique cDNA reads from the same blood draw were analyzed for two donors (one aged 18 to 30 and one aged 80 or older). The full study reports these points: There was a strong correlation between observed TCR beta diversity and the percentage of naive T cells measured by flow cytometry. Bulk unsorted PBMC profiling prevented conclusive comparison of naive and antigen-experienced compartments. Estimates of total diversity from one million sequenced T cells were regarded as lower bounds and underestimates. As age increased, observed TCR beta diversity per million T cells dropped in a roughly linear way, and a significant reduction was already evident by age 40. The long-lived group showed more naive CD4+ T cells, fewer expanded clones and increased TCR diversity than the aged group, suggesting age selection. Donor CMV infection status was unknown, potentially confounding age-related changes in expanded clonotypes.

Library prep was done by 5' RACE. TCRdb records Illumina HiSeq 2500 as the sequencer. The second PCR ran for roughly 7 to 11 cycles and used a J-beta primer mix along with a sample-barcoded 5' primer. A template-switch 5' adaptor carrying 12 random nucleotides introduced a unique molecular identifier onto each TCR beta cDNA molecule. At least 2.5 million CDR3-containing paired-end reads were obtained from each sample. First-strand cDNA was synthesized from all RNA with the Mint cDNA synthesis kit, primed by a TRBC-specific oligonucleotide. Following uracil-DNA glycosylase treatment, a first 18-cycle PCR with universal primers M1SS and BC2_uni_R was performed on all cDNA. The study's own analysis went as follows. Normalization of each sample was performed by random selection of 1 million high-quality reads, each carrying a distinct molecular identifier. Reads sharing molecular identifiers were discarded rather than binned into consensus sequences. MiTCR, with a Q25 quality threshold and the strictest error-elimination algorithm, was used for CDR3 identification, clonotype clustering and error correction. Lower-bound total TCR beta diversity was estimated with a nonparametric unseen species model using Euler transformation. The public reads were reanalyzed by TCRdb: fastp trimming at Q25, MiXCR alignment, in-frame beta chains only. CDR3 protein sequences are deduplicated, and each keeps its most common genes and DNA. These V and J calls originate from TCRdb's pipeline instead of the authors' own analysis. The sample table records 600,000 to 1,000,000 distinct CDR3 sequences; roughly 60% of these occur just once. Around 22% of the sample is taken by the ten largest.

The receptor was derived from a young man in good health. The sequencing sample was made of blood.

The CDR3 corresponds to CSAEGEVGTEAFF. The sequenced DNA: TGCAGTGCTGAAGGGGAGGTGGGGACTGAAGCTTTCTTT. The chain joins TRBV20-1 to TRBJ1-1, and the D gene may be TRBD1, 5 bases matching. The CDR3 measures 13 amino acids from cysteine to phenylalanine. The entry retains the CDR3 DNA only, 39 bases that are in frame from base 1. CDR1 and CDR2 (DFQATT, SNEGSKA) derive from the germline V gene (reference sequence). V is clipped by 5 bases and J by 5 bases, and the sequence between their germline boundaries is 15 bases long.